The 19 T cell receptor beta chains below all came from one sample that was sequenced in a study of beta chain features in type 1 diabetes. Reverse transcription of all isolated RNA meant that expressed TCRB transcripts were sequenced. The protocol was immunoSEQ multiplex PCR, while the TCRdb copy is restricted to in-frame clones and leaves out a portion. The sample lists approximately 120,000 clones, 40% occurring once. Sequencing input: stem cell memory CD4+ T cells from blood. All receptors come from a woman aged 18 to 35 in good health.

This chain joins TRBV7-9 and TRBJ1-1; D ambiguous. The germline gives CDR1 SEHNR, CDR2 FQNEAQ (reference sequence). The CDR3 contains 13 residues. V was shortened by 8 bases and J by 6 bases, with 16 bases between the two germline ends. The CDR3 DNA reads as TGTGCCAGCTCTTACTCCCCCGGGGCTGAAGCTTTCTTT. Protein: CASSYSPGAEAFF.

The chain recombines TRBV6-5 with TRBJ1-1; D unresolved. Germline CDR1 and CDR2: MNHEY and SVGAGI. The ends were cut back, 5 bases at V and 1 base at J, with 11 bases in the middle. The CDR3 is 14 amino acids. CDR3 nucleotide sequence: TGTGCCAGCAGTAGGGAGATTCGGAACACTGAAGCTTTCTTT. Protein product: CASSREIRNTEAFF.

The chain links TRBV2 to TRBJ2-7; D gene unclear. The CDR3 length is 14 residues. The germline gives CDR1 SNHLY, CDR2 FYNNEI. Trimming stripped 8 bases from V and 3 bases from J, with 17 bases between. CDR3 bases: TGTGCCAGCCGTGGGTCCTCCTTACACTACGAGCAGTACTTC. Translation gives CASRGSSLHYEQYF.

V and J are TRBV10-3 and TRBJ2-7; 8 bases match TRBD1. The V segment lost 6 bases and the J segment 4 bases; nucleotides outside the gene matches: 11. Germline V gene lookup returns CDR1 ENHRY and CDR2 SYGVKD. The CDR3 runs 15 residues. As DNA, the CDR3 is TGTGCCATCAGCCCCGGACAGGGCTTCGGGTACGAGCAGTACTTC. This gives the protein CAISPGQGFGYEQYF.

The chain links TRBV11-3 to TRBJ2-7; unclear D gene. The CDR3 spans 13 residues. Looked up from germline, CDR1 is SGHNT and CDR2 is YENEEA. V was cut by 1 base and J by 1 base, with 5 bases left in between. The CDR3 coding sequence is TGTGCCAGCAGCTTAGGCAGATCCTACGAGCAGTACTTC. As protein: CASSLGRSYEQYF. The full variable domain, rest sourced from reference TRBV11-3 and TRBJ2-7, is EAGVVQSPRYKIIEKKQPVAFWCNPISGHNTLYWYLQNLGQGPELLIRYENEEAVDDSQLPKDRFSAERLKGVDSTLKIQPAELGDSAVYLCASSLGRSYEQYFGPGTRLTVT.

CDR3 in amino acids: CASSHPGGYYYGYTF. CDR3 DNA: TGTGCCAGCAGCCATCCGGGGGGGTACTACTATGGCTACACCTTC. The gene calls are TRBV16 and TRBJ1-2; D may be TRBD1 (5 bases). Between the trimmed V and J ends, which lost 3 bases and 3 bases, there was a span of 14 bases. CDR1 KGHSY and CDR2 FQNENV come from the germline V gene. The CDR3 is 15 amino acids.

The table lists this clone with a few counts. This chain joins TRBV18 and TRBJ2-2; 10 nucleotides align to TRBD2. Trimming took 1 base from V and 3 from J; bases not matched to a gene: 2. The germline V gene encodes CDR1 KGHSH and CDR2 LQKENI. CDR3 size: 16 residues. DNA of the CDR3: TGTGCCAGCTCACCACGGCTAGCGGGAGACACCGGGGAGCTGTTTTTT. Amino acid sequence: CASSPRLAGDTGELFF. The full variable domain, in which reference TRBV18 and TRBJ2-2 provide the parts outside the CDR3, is NAGVMQNPRHLVRRRGQEARLRCSPMKGHSHVYWYRQLPEEGLKFMVYLQKENIIDESGMPKERFSAEFPKEGPSILRIQQVVRGDSAAYFCASSPRLAGDTGELFFGEGSRLTVL.

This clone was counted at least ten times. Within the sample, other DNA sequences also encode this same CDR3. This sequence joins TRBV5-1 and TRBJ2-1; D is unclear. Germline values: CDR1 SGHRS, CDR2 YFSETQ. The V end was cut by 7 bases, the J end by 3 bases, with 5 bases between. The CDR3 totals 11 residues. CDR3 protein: CASSLYNEQFF. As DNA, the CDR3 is TGCGCCAGCTCCCTCTACAATGAGCAGTTCTTC.

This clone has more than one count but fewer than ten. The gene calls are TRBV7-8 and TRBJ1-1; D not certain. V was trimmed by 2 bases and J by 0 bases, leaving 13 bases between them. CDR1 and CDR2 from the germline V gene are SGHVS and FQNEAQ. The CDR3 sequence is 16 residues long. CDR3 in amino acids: CASSLMGPSMNTEAFF. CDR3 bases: TGTGCCAGCAGCTTAATGGGCCCGTCAATGAACACTGAAGCTTTCTTT. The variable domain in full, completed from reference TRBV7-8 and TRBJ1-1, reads GAGVSQSPRYKVAKRGQDVALRCDPISGHVSLFWYQQALGQGPEFLTYFQNEAQLDKSGLPSDRFFAERPEGSVSTLKIQRTQQEDSAVYLCASSLMGPSMNTEAFFGQGTRLTVV.

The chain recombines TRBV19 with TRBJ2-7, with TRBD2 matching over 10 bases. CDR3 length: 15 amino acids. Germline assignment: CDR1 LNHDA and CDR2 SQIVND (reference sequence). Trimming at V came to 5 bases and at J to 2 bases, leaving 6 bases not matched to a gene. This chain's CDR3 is CASSPGLASTYEQYF. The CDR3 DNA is TGTGCCAGTAGTCCGGGACTAGCGAGTACCTACGAGCAGTACTTC.

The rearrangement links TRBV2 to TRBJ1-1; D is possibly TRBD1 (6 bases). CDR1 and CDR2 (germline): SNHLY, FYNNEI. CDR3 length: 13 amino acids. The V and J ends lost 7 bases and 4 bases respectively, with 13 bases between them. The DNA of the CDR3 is TGTGCCAGCATTTCCAGGGGATCCACTGAAGCTTTCTTT. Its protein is CASISRGSTEAFF. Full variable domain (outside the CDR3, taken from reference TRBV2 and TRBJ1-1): EPEVTQTPSHQVTQMGQEVILRCVPISNHLYFYWYRQILGQKVEFLVSFYNNEISEKSEIFDDQFSVERPDGSNFTLKIRSTKLEDSAMYFCASISRGSTEAFFGQGTRLTVV.

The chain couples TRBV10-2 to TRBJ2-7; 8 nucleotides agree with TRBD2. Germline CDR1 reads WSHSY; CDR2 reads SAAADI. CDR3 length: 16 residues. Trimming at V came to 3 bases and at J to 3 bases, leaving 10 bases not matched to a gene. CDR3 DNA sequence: TGCGCCAGCAGTGATGGGGCGGGAGGCACCCACTACGAGCAGTACTTC. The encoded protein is CASSDGAGGTHYEQYF.

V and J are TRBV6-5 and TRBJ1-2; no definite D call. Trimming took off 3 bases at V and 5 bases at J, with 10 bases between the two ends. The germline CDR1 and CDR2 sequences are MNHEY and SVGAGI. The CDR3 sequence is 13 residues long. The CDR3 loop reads CASSYMRSYGYTF. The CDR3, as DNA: TGTGCCAGCAGTTATATGCGGTCATATGGCTACACCTTC.

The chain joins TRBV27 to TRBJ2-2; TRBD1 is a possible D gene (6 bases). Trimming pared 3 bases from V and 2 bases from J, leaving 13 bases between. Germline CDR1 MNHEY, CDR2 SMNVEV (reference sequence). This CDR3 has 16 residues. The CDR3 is CASSFGRGGNTGELFF. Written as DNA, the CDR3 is TGTGCCAGCAGTTTTGGTAGAGGGGGAAACACCGGGGAGCTGTTTTTT.

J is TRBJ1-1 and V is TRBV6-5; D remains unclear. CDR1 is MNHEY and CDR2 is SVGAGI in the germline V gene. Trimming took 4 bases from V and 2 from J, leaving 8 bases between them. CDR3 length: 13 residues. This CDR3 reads CASSFQINTEAFF. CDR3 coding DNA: TGTGCCAGCAGTTTTCAGATTAACACTGAAGCTTTCTTT.

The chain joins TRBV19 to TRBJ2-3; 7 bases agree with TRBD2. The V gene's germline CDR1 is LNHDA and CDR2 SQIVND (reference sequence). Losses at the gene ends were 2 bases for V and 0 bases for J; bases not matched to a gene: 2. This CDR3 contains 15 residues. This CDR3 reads CASSIQGGSTDTQYF. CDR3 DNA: TGTGCCAGTAGTATACAGGGAGGGAGCACAGATACGCAGTATTTT.

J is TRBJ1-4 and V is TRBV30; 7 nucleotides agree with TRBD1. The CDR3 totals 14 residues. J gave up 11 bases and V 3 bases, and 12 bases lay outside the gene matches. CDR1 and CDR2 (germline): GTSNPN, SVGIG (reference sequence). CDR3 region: CAWSRGQVIRKLFF. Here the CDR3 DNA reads TGTGCCTGGAGCCGAGGACAGGTTATTCGGAAACTGTTTTTT.

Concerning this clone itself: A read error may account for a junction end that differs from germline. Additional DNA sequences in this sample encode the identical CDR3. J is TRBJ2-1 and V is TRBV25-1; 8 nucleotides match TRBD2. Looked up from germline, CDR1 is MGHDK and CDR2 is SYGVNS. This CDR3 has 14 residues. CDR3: CASSEGLAMNEQFF. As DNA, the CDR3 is TGTGCCAGTAGTGAAGGACTAGCCATGAATGAGCAGTTCTTC.

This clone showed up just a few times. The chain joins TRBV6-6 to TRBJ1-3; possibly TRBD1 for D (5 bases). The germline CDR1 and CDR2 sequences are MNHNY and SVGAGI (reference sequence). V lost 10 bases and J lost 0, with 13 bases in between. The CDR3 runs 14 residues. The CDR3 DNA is TGTGCCACTTCCGGGGGAATCTCTGGAAACACCATATATTTT. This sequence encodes CATSGGISGNTIYF.